This T cell receptor beta chain came from a study of blood T cell repertoires in COVID-19. The wider study: Acute-phase and convalescent COVID-19 samples originated in the United States, Italy and Spain.

The protocol was immunoSEQ multiplex PCR, while the TCRdb copy is restricted to in-frame clones and leaves out a portion. The data contain approximately 230,000 clones, approximately 86% of them singletons. The clonotype comes from a man of 80 years or more with acute or convalescent COVID-19. Material for sequencing was peripheral blood.

The DNA of the CDR3 is TGTGCCATCAGCACTGAGAATCAGCCCCAGCATTTT. Translated, it gives CAISTENQPQHF. This sequence joins TRBV10-3 and TRBJ1-5; D unresolved. V dropped 6 bases and J dropped 4 bases, with 7 bases sitting between them. Germline lookup yields CDR1 ENHRY and CDR2 SYGVKD. The CDR3 loop spans 12 amino acids.